The 28 T cell receptor beta chains reported below all come from one sample, sequenced in a study of cytomegalovirus exposure and HLA in healthy donors. A multiplex PCR was run with 60 Vbeta primers and 13 Jbeta primers. Clones were sequenced by immunoSEQ multiplex PCR, and TCRdb holds only the in-frame ones, with some missing. The sample records about 150,000 clones, approximately 84% being singletons. The material sequenced was PBMCs. The receptors come from a girl aged 5 to 17 in good health and CMV-seropositive.

CDR3 sequence reads: CASSLNGDYNSPLHF. The CDR3 bases are TGTGCCAGCAGCTTAAACGGGGATTATAATTCACCCCTCCACTTT. The chain employs TRBV11-2 and TRBJ1-6; D call uncertain. The germline V gene has CDR1 SGHAT and CDR2 FQNNGV. Trimming pared 2 bases from V and 4 bases from J, leaving 9 bases between. This CDR3 is 15 amino acids long.

CDR3 nucleotide sequence: TGTGCCAGCAGCCCACAGGCTTCTGCAACTAATGAAAAACTGTTTTTT. Translation gives CASSPQASATNEKLFF. The chain has TRBV9 and TRBJ1-4; D may be TRBD1 (5 bases). The V end was cut by 4 bases, the J end by 0 bases, with 13 bases between. The CDR3 consists of 16 residues. CDR1 and CDR2 (germline): SGDLS, YYNGEE.

The chain recombines TRBV7-9 with TRBJ1-2; D is uncertain. V shed 5 bases and J shed 7 bases, with 5 bases lying between them. The CDR3 loop spans 10 amino acids. CDR1 is SEHNR and CDR2 is FQNEAQ in the germline V gene (reference sequence). Here the CDR3 DNA reads TGTGCCAGCAGCCCCAGTGGCTACACCTTC. It encodes CASSPSGYTF.

The J gene is TRBJ2-1, the V gene TRBV4-1, with 12 nucleotides matching TRBD2. Unmatched junction bases numbered 6, after V lost 2 bases and J lost 4 bases. Germline values: CDR1 MGHRA, CDR2 YSYEKL. The CDR3 totals 17 residues. CDR3 sequence reads: CASSQPHGTSGYNEQFF. CDR3 sequence (DNA): TGCGCCAGCAGCCAACCTCACGGGACTAGCGGGTACAATGAGCAGTTCTTC.

Turning to this clone: The sample has other DNA sequences that encode this CDR3 too. The gene calls are TRBV9 and TRBJ1-2, with D perhaps matching TRBD1 (5 bases). V lost 0 bases, J lost 3 bases, and 9 bases lay in between. CDR3 length equals 14 residues. Germline CDR1 SGDLS, CDR2 YYNGEE. CDR3 residues: CASSVVAGDYGYTF. The CDR3 DNA follows: TGTGCCAGCAGCGTAGTTGCGGGGGACTATGGCTACACCTTC.

The rearrangement joins TRBV30 to TRBJ2-5; maybe TRBD2 (7 bases). V was clipped by 3 bases and J by 2 bases, with 10 bases between them. The CDR3 totals 13 residues. Per the germline V gene, CDR1 is GTSNPN and CDR2 is SVGIG (reference sequence). CDR3 sequence (DNA): TGTGCCTGGAGCGGGGGGCCTCAAGAGACCCAGTACTTC. It encodes CAWSGGPQETQYF.

The rearrangement links TRBV7-2 to TRBJ1-1, with no clear D. V was pared by 2 bases and J by 5 bases, with 15 bases between. This CDR3 is built from 15 residues. Germline CDR1 and CDR2: SGHTA and FQGNSA. The CDR3 spells CASSLRRGSGTEAFF. The CDR3 DNA follows: TGTGCCAGCAGCTTAAGGCGGGGATCGGGGACTGAAGCTTTCTTT.

The genes are TRBV7-9 and TRBJ2-2, with D perhaps TRBD2 (6 bases). The germline V gene has CDR1 SEHNR and CDR2 FQNEAQ (reference sequence). This CDR3 has 15 amino acids. With 2 bases removed from V and 3 bases from J, the gap between germline ends came to 10 bases. This chain's CDR3 is CASSLIGGYTGELFF. The CDR3 nucleotides are TGTGCCAGCAGCTTAATTGGGGGGTACACCGGGGAGCTGTTTTTT.

V gene TRBV15 combines with J gene TRBJ1-1; possible D gene TRBD1, 5 bases. This CDR3 comprises 13 residues. V was pared by 5 bases and J by 5 bases, with 12 bases between. CDR1 LNHNV and CDR2 YYDKDF come from the germline V gene (reference sequence). The CDR3 DNA sequence: TGTGCCACCAGCCTTCGTGGGGCTACTGAAGCTTTCTTT. As protein: CATSLRGATEAFF.

The CDR3, as DNA: TGTGCCAGCAGGTCTAGTTCTTCTGAGCAGTTCTTC. Residues: CASRSSSSEQFF. The chain links TRBV6-6 to TRBJ2-1; D is unclear. CDR3 size: 12 residues. V lost 6 bases, J lost 9 bases, and 12 bases lay in between. The germline V gene has CDR1 MNHNY and CDR2 SVGAGI (reference sequence).

Notes on this clone: The sample carries other DNA sequences with the same CDR3. The V call is TRBV19, the J call TRBJ1-1, with D perhaps TRBD1 (5 bases). Germline V gene lookup returns CDR1 LNHDA and CDR2 SQIVND (reference sequence). The CDR3 runs to 14 residues. Between the trimmed V and J ends, which lost 1 base and 0 bases, there was a span of 6 bases. The DNA of the CDR3 is TGTGCCAGTAGTATAGGACAGATGAACACTGAAGCTTTCTTT. As protein: CASSIGQMNTEAFF.

The chain couples TRBV5-4 to TRBJ2-2; 10 bases line up with TRBD1. CDR3 size: 15 residues. Germline values: CDR1 SGHNT, CDR2 YYREEE (reference sequence). Unmatched junction bases numbered 5, after V lost 4 bases and J lost 5 bases. The CDR3, as DNA: TGTGCCAGCAGCCGACAGGGGGCGCATACCGGGGAGCTGTTTTTT. Translating it yields CASSRQGAHTGELFF.

The chain has TRBV5-8 and TRBJ2-7; unclear D gene. This CDR3 contains 13 residues. Germline CDR1 reads SGHTS; CDR2 reads YDEGEE. V lost 2 bases and J 0 bases, leaving 6 bases between the germline ends. CDR3 nucleotide sequence: TGTGCCAGCAGCTTCAGAAGCTCCTACGAGCAGTACTTC. Translated, it gives CASSFRSSYEQYF. Full variable domain (outside the CDR3, taken from reference TRBV5-8 and TRBJ2-7): EAGVTQSPTHLIKTRGQQATLRCSPISGHTSVYWYQQALGLGLQFLLWYDEGEERNRGNFPPRFSGRQFPNYSSELNVNALELEDSALYLCASSFRSSYEQYFGPGTRLTVT.

The V call is TRBV5-5, the J call TRBJ1-6; maybe TRBD1 (6 bases). Deletions cut 4 bases from V and 0 bases from J, with 11 bases between. Germline loops: CDR1 SGHKS, CDR2 YYEKEE (reference sequence). CDR3 length: 16 amino acids. The CDR3: CASSPDSRSYNSPLHF. Written as DNA, the CDR3 is TGTGCCAGCAGCCCGGACAGTCGCTCCTATAATTCACCCCTCCACTTT.

The chain links TRBV5-4 to TRBJ1-3; no firm D call. V lost 0 bases to trimming and J lost 0 bases, with 10 bases between them. In germline, CDR1 is SGHNT, CDR2 YYREEE (reference sequence). CDR3 size: 16 residues. DNA for the CDR3: TGTGCCAGCAGCTTGGGTGCGGGAAGCTCTGGAAACACCATATATTTT. Translation: CASSLGAGSSGNTIYF.

Worth noting for this clone: An end of the junction differs from the germline gene, which may be a read error. This chain uses TRBV7-9 with TRBJ2-7; 11 nucleotides align to TRBD1. CDR3 size: 14 residues. Germline assignment: CDR1 SEHNR and CDR2 FQNEAQ (reference sequence). CDR3 loop: CSSTGTGGAYEQYF. The CDR3 DNA is TGTTCCAGCACCGGGACAGGGGGTGCCTACGAGCAGTACTTC.

The chain recombines TRBV6-1 with TRBJ2-7; 7 bases fit TRBD2. Unmatched junction bases numbered 7, after V lost 3 bases and J lost 2 bases. The CDR3 totals 15 residues. Germline CDR1 MNHNS, CDR2 SASEGT. This CDR3 is CASSDPLGLAYEQYF. CDR3 nucleotides: TGTGCCAGCAGTGACCCTTTAGGACTAGCCTACGAGCAGTACTTC.

The chain couples TRBV6-1 to TRBJ1-2; D call uncertain. V was pared by 3 bases and J by 0 bases, with 14 bases between. The germline CDR1 and CDR2 sequences are MNHNS and SASEGT. The CDR3 is 16 amino acids. The CDR3 here is CASSEGTGATNYGYTF. As DNA, the CDR3 is TGTGCCAGCAGTGAGGGTACGGGAGCCACTAACTATGGCTACACCTTC.

V gene TRBV7-9 combines with J gene TRBJ2-1; perhaps TRBD1 as D (7 bases). Germline assignment: CDR1 SEHNR and CDR2 FQNEAQ (reference sequence). The germline V and J ends were trimmed by 4 bases and 5 bases, with 21 bases remaining between them. The CDR3 covers 17 residues. The CDR3 bases are TGTGCCAGCAGCTGGGACAGCCCTATCCGGAGGGACAATGAGCAGTTCTTC. This translates into CASSWDSPIRRDNEQFF.

The chain uses TRBV30 and TRBJ2-7; 9 bases map to TRBD1. With 3 bases clipped from V and 2 bases from J, the junction kept 5 bases outside the gene matches. Germline V gene sequence: CDR1 GTSNPN, CDR2 SVGIG (reference sequence). This CDR3 spans 14 amino acids. The CDR3 DNA reads as TGTGCCTGGAGACACAGGGGGCGGACCTACGAGCAGTACTTC. As protein: CAWRHRGRTYEQYF.

Written as DNA, the CDR3 is TGTGCCAGCAGTCCCCGACAGAGTTACACTGAAGCTTTCTTT. The encoded protein is CASSPRQSYTEAFF. The V and J genes are TRBV27 and TRBJ1-1; weak D call: TRBD1 (5 bases). The V end was cut by 5 bases, the J end by 3 bases, with 13 bases between. The CDR3 extends over 14 amino acids. From germline, CDR1 is MNHEY and CDR2 SMNVEV (reference sequence).

The rearrangement links TRBV2 to TRBJ1-2; D not resolved. This CDR3 has 12 residues. Trimming stripped 2 bases from V and 4 bases from J, with 5 bases between. Germline V gene data show CDR1 as SNHLY and CDR2 as FYNNEI. Here the CDR3 reads CASSEQVYGYTF. DNA of the CDR3: TGTGCCAGCAGTGAACAGGTCTATGGCTACACCTTC.

V gene TRBV28 combines with J gene TRBJ1-5; the match to TRBD1 covers 10 bases. With V trimmed by 6 bases and J by 1 base, 3 bases remained unmatched. Germline V gene sequence: CDR1 MDHEN, CDR2 SYDVKM. The CDR3 spans 15 residues. Here the CDR3 reads CASRWTGGSNQPQHF. The CDR3 DNA follows: TGTGCCAGCAGATGGACAGGGGGGAGCAATCAGCCCCAGCATTTT.

The count of this clone is one. The chain recombines TRBV9 with TRBJ2-5; D is unclear. Trimming shortened V by 0 bases and J by 1 base, and 7 bases separated the two germline ends. CDR1 and CDR2 (germline): SGDLS, YYNGEE. This CDR3 is 14 amino acids long. The CDR3 DNA is TGTGCCAGCAGCGTAGCGGGTCCCCAAGAGACCCAGTACTTC. Translated: CASSVAGPQETQYF.

The rearrangement joins TRBV6-6 to TRBJ2-7; possible D gene TRBD1, 5 bases. Germline V gene data show CDR1 as MNHNY and CDR2 as SVGAGI (reference sequence). Trimming pared 8 bases from V and 5 bases from J, leaving 10 bases between. There are 11 residues in the CDR3. CDR3 amino acids: CASDDSHEQYF. The CDR3 coding sequence is TGTGCCAGCGACGACAGCCACGAGCAGTACTTC.

The chain couples TRBV7-9 to TRBJ2-1; maybe TRBD1 (6 bases). V was shortened by 4 bases and J by 4 bases, with 11 bases between the two germline ends. The CDR3 covers 14 residues. From germline, CDR1 is SEHNR and CDR2 FQNEAQ (reference sequence). CDR3: CASSSGTLYNEQFF. DNA of the CDR3: TGTGCCAGCAGCTCAGGGACACTTTACAATGAGCAGTTCTTC.

The genes are TRBV9 and TRBJ1-1; weak D call: TRBD1 (6 bases). The germline V gene encodes CDR1 SGDLS and CDR2 YYNGEE. The CDR3 loop spans 15 amino acids. Trimming removed 3 bases from V and 8 bases from J, with 20 bases in between. CDR3 residues: CASSAGGQSYKEAFF. DNA for the CDR3: TGTGCCAGCAGCGCCGGCGGACAGAGCTATAAAGAAGCTTTCTTT. Variable domain in full (rest from reference TRBV9 and TRBJ1-1): DSGVTQTPKHLITATGQRVTLRCSPRSGDLSVYWYQQSLDQGLQFLIQYYNGEERAKGNILERFSAQQFPDLHSELNLSSLELGDSALYFCASSAGGQSYKEAFFGQGTRLTVV.

The V call is TRBV27, the J call TRBJ2-7, with 7 bases fitting TRBD1. This CDR3 has 14 amino acids. In germline, CDR1 is MNHEY, CDR2 SMNVEV (reference sequence). V lost 3 bases and J lost 3; bases outside the gene matches: 5. The CDR3 protein is CASSLNRDSYEQYF. The CDR3 DNA follows: TGTGCCAGCAGTTTGAACCGGGACAGCTACGAGCAGTACTTC.